This TCR beta chain appears in the sequencing data of a study of early T cells in non-severe SARS-CoV-2 infection (dated by TCRdb to the early 2020s). About the investigation overall: Because TCR sequencing was done on bulk RNA from unsorted whole blood, the alpha and beta chains could not be paired. Study-wide conclusions, independent of this receptor: VDJdb matching was skewed toward anti-spike CD8 responses, so virus-specific expansions were likely underestimated and private and CD4 specificities were missed.

This clonotype was observed a handful of times. The clone's antigen remains unknown. No much larger clone is present one base from it, and per-base qualities are unavailable. The CDR3 sequence holds 15 residues, the cysteine and phenylalanine included. Only the CDR3 DNA stays, 45 bases, in frame from base 1. Cut back by 7 bases and 4 bases, the V and J ends lie 17 bases apart. CDR1 MNHEY and CDR2 SVGEGT are derived from the germline V gene. A case-control design nested within a healthcare worker cohort in London, UK, was used, with weekly nasopharyngeal swab PCR tests and blood sampling performed. Between 23 and 31 March 2020, the week of the UK lockdown, healthcare workers were enrolled and then followed up weekly for as long as 16 weeks. Library creation used 5' RACE. Reads for this sample came from a NextSeq 500. The TCR library protocol attached unique molecular identifiers to individual cDNA molecules to correct for sequencing error and PCR bias. TCR alpha and beta chains were both sequenced, and the abundances of alpha and beta sequences in each sample were closely correlated with each other. In the authors' own workflow: Decombinator V4 was used to annotate TCR sequences for V gene, J gene and CDR3. TCRs were defined as expanded if a significant change between any two time points was detected under a Poisson model with p below 0.0001. Abundances of TCRs were expressed as counts per million after normalisation to the total number of TCRs sequenced in each sample. TRAV1-2 paired with TRAJ12, TRAJ20 or TRAJ33 defined MAIT TCRs, while TRAV10 paired with TRAJ18 defined iNKT TCRs. A search of VDJdb, accessed on 1 November 2021, was run for TCRs annotated to CMV, EBV and SARS-CoV-2, with TCRs annotated for multiple antigens excluded. The public sequencing data were trimmed at Q25 with fastp and processed into clonotypes with MiXCR by TCRdb, which kept only in-frame beta chains. Rows with a matching CDR3 protein are joined into one entry that keeps the most common DNA and genes. The V and J calls follow TCRdb's processing rather than the paper's. Within this sample are 57,000 or so distinct CDR3 sequences, with roughly 12% of them counted one time only. Jointly, the top ten make up approximately 4.8% of the sample.

The chain couples TRBV6-2 or TRBV6-3 to TRBJ1-5; TRBD1 might be the D gene, on 5 matching bases. The sequence was collected from an adult who was a healthcare worker with PCR-confirmed SARS-CoV-2 infection or an uninfected control (not recorded which). Sequenced material: whole blood. The CDR3 is CASTPWGGANQPQHF. In nucleotide form, the sequence is TGTGCCAGCACCCCCTGGGGGGGTGCTAATCAGCCCCAGCATTTT.